Presented here are 20 T cell receptor beta chains from one specimen sequenced in a study of blood T cell repertoires in COVID-19. Profiling relied on immunoSEQ multiplex PCR, and the TCRdb table lists in-frame clones only, not all of them. Among 130,000 to 150,000 clones listed, roughly 88% were seen once. Sequenced material: peripheral blood. The receptors were sampled from a man between 65 and 85 years old with acute or convalescent COVID-19.

DNA for the CDR3: TGTGCCAGCAGCATGGACTCCCTAGGCGGGGAGCTGTTTTTT. Translation gives CASSMDSLGGELFF. The rearrangement uses TRBV6-4 and TRBJ2-2, with a possible D match to TRBD2 (5 bases). Germline CDR1 MRHNA, CDR2 SNTAGT. The CDR3 length is 14 residues. V gave up 6 bases and J gave up 7 bases, with 15 bases separating them.

The genes are TRBV14 and TRBJ1-5; D unclear. With 0 bases removed from V and 0 bases from J, the gap between germline ends came to 9 bases. Germline CDR1 reads SGHDN; CDR2 reads FVKESK. This CDR3 comprises 16 residues. CDR3: CASSQDAPYSNQPQHF. DNA of the CDR3: TGTGCCAGCAGCCAAGATGCGCCTTATAGCAATCAGCCCCAGCATTTT. Drawing the rest from reference TRBV14 and TRBJ1-5, the complete variable domain is EAGVTQFPSHSVIEKGQTVTLRCDPISGHDNLYWYRRVMGKEIKFLLHFVKESKQDESGMPNNRFLAERTGGTYSTLKVQPAELEDSGVYFCASSQDAPYSNQPQHFGDGTRLSIL.

The chain couples TRBV5-1 to TRBJ1-2, with 10 bases identical to TRBD1. The CDR3 is 14 residues long. CDR1 and CDR2 from the germline V gene are SGHRS and YFSETQ. V lost 3 bases to trimming and J lost 3 bases; unmatched junction nucleotides: 2. The CDR3 protein is CASSSGTGDYGYTF. CDR3 DNA sequence: TGCGCCAGCAGCTCCGGGACAGGGGACTATGGCTACACCTTC.

V is TRBV10-1 and J is TRBJ1-1; D gene unclear. Trimming cost V 6 bases and J 1 base, with 9 bases left between them. Germline CDR1 is WNHNN and CDR2 is SYGVQD (reference sequence). The CDR3 covers 13 residues. The CDR3 bases are TGCGCCAGCAGGGTTACAAGGAACACTGAAGCTTTCTTT. Amino acid sequence: CASRVTRNTEAFF.

The chain links TRBV5-4 to TRBJ1-5; D remains ambiguous. CDR1 is SGHNT and CDR2 is YYREEE in the germline V gene (reference sequence). V gave up 4 bases and J gave up 4 bases, with 9 bases separating them. The CDR3 totals 13 residues. The CDR3 region has the DNA TGTGCCAGCAGCCGCGAGGCGAATCAGCCCCAGCATTTT. Translation: CASSREANQPQHF.

The V gene is TRBV6-5, the J gene TRBJ2-5; a possible D gene is TRBD1 (6 bases). This CDR3 has 14 residues. CDR1 and CDR2 (germline): MNHEY, SVGAGI. The V gene lost 3 bases and the J gene lost 5 bases, with 13 bases spanning the gap. The CDR3 nucleotides are TGTGCCAGCAGTTATGCAGGGGTTCGGGAGACCCAGTACTTC. As protein: CASSYAGVRETQYF.

The CDR3 sequence: CASSHLSSFAGELFF. In DNA form, the CDR3 reads TGTGCCAGCAGCCACCTATCTAGCTTCGCCGGGGAGCTGTTTTTT. This chain joins TRBV11-2 and TRBJ2-2, with TRBD2 as a possible D gene (5 bases). The CDR3 loop spans 15 amino acids. Trimming took 5 bases from V and 6 from J, leaving 16 bases between them. The V gene's germline CDR1 is SGHAT and CDR2 FQNNGV.

This clone was detected only a few times. The chain's CDR3 is CASSLQGGEKLFF. The DNA for the CDR3 is TGTGCCAGCAGTTTACAGGGAGGTGAAAAACTGTTTTTT. The J gene is TRBJ1-4, the V gene TRBV27, with D maybe TRBD1 (5 bases). CDR1 and CDR2 from the germline V gene are MNHEY and SMNVEV (reference sequence). The length of the CDR3 is 13 residues. V was clipped by 2 bases and J by 7 bases, with 8 bases between them.

This clone has only one observation. This rearrangement joins TRBV27 to TRBJ1-4, with 11 bases aligning to TRBD1. V shed 5 bases and J 8 bases; nucleotides not matched to a gene: 7. This CDR3 comprises 15 residues. CDR1 is MNHEY and CDR2 is SMNVEV in the germline V gene (reference sequence). CDR3 region: CASSLGQGVWEKLFF. CDR3 sequence (DNA): TGTGCCAGCAGTCTGGGACAGGGGGTTTGGGAAAAACTGTTTTTT.

V and J are TRBV2 and TRBJ2-7; D remains unclear. The CDR3 is made up of 13 amino acids. Trimming took off 2 bases at V and 0 bases at J, with 5 bases between the two ends. Germline lookup yields CDR1 SNHLY and CDR2 FYNNEI. The CDR3: CASSERSSYEQYF. As DNA, the CDR3 is TGTGCCAGCAGTGAAAGGAGCTCCTACGAGCAGTACTTC.

This chain uses TRBV28 with TRBJ2-7, with 9 bases identical to TRBD2. Unmatched junction bases numbered 11, after V lost 5 bases and J lost 3 bases. The CDR3 has 16 residues. Germline CDR1 and CDR2: MDHEN and SYDVKM. This CDR3 is CASSGGSGGRFYEQYF. The DNA of the CDR3 is TGTGCCAGCAGTGGGGGCAGCGGGGGGCGTTTCTACGAGCAGTACTTC. Based on the CDR3 plus reference TRBV28 and TRBJ2-7, the full variable domain is DVKVTQSSRYLVKRTGEKVFLECVQDMDHENMFWYRQDPGLGLRLIYFSYDVKMKEKGDIPEGYSVSREKKERFSLILESASTNQTSMYLCASSGGSGGRFYEQYFGPGTRLTVT.

V and J are TRBV28 and TRBJ1-2, with 9 bases lining up with TRBD1. The CDR3 is 12 residues long. Germline V gene data show CDR1 as MDHEN and CDR2 as SYDVKM. Unmatched junction bases numbered 0, after V lost 6 bases and J lost 4 bases. CDR3 protein: CASRTGGYGYTF. The DNA of the CDR3 is TGTGCCAGCAGGACAGGGGGCTATGGCTACACCTTC.

CDR3 nucleotides: TGTGCCAGCAGTTACGTAGCGGGAGGGGGGAATACGCAGTATTTT. Its protein product is CASSYVAGGGNTQYF. The chain joins TRBV6-5 to TRBJ2-3; TRBD2 agrees at 11 bases. The length of the CDR3 is 15 residues. The J segment lost 7 bases and the V segment lost 2 bases, leaving 5 bases of the junction unmatched. Germline CDR1 is MNHEY and CDR2 is SVGAGI.

This clone has just a few counts. The chain employs TRBV12-5 and TRBJ2-7; 8 bases agree with TRBD1. Trimming at V came to 5 bases and at J to 6 bases, leaving 12 bases not matched to a gene. Germline CDR1 reads LGHNT; CDR2 reads FRNRAP. This CDR3 contains 15 residues. The CDR3 DNA reads TGTGCTAGTGGTCCACGGACAGGGCGGTGGGCCGAGCAGTACTTC. It yields the protein CASGPRTGRWAEQYF.

Only a few counts were recorded for this clone. The genes are TRBV7-9 and TRBJ1-1; D is possibly TRBD1 (6 bases). From germline, CDR1 is SEHNR and CDR2 FQNEAQ (reference sequence). Trimming took off 1 base at V and 1 base at J, with 10 bases between the two ends. This CDR3 spans 15 amino acids. CDR3 sequence (DNA): TGTGCCAGCAGCTTAGGCAGGGGTGGGAACACTGAAGCTTTCTTT. Its protein product is CASSLGRGGNTEAFF.

The chain recombines TRBV5-1 with TRBJ2-6; D is uncertain. V lost 0 bases and J 1 base, leaving 8 bases between the germline ends. CDR1 and CDR2 from the germline V gene are SGHRS and YFSETQ. The CDR3 contains 16 residues. CDR3 loop: CASSLAPLSGANVLTF. In DNA form, the CDR3 reads TGCGCCAGCAGCTTGGCTCCTCTTTCTGGGGCCAACGTCCTGACTTTC.

The chain has TRBV2 and TRBJ1-5; no firm D call. The V end was cut by 6 bases, the J end by 9 bases, with 18 bases between. Germline CDR1 reads SNHLY; CDR2 reads FYNNEI. CDR3 size: 14 residues. DNA for the CDR3: TGTGCCAGCAGCGCGACCGGGGAGATGAGGCCCCAGCATTTT. Translating it yields CASSATGEMRPQHF.

This rearrangement joins TRBV3-1 (or the pseudogene TRBV3-2) to TRBJ1-1; D possibly corresponds to TRBD1 (6 bases). The germline V gene encodes CDR1 LGHDT and CDR2 YNNKEL (reference sequence). The V gene lost 0 bases and the J gene lost 6 bases, with 11 bases spanning the gap. The CDR3 consists of 14 residues. The CDR3 reads CASSQDPGVAEAFF. DNA for the CDR3: TGTGCCAGCAGCCAAGATCCAGGGGTCGCTGAAGCTTTCTTT.

The chain joins TRBV4-1 to TRBJ1-3, with D maybe TRBD1 (6 bases). The germline V gene encodes CDR1 MGHRA and CDR2 YSYEKL. V lost 3 bases, J lost 0 bases, and 9 bases lay in between. The CDR3 has 15 residues. The CDR3 DNA reads TGCGCCAGCAGCCAGGGGGGGCTCTCTGGAAACACCATATATTTT. It translates to CASSQGGLSGNTIYF.

The rearrangement links TRBV24-1 to TRBJ2-3; tentative D call: TRBD1 (6 bases). This CDR3 region has 14 residues. CDR1 and CDR2 from the germline V gene are KGHDR and SFDVKD. The germline V and J ends were trimmed by 3 bases and 7 bases, with 13 bases remaining between them. The DNA for the CDR3 is TGTGCCACCAGTGATCCCAGGACAGCGAATACGCAGTATTTT. It yields the protein CATSDPRTANTQYF.